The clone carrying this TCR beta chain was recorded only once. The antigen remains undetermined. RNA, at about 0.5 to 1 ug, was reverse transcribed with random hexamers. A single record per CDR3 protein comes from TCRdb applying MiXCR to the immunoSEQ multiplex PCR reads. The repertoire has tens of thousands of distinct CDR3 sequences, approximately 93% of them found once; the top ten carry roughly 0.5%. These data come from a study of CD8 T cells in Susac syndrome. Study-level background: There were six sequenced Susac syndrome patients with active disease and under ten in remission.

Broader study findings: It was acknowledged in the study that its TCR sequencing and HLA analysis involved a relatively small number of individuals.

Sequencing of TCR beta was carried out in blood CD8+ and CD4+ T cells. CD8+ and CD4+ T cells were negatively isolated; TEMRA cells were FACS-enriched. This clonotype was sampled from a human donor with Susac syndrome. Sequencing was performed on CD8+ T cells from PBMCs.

This CDR3 is CASRETSGGADTQYF. The CDR3, as DNA: TGTGCCAGCAGGGAGACTAGCGGGGGGGCAGATACGCAGTATTTT. The chain couples TRBV6-5 to TRBJ2-3, with 14 bases fitting TRBD2. CDR1 is MNHEY and CDR2 is SVGAGI in the germline V gene. Trimming at V came to 6 bases and at J to 4 bases, leaving 3 bases not matched to a gene. The length of the CDR3 is 15 residues.